The text below deals with one T cell receptor (beta chain). Germline-derived CDR1 and CDR2 are LNHDA and SQIVND (reference sequence). This CDR3 has 16 residues. The V gene lost 7 bases and the J gene lost 0 bases, with 18 bases spanning the gap. This sample is part of a study of blood T cell repertoires in COVID-19. Sequenced by immunoSEQ multiplex PCR; TCRdb stores in-frame clones only, minus some. Of 75,000 to 100,000 clones in the sample, around 86% were seen once. The TCR was taken from an elderly woman with acute or convalescent COVID-19. The chain recombines TRBV19 with TRBJ1-1, with TRBD1 as a possible D gene (5 bases). Sequencing input: peripheral blood. The DNA of the CDR3 is TGTGCCAGTACACCCGGGACTGAGCCTATGAACACTGAAGCTTTCTTT. This sequence encodes CASTPGTEPMNTEAFF.